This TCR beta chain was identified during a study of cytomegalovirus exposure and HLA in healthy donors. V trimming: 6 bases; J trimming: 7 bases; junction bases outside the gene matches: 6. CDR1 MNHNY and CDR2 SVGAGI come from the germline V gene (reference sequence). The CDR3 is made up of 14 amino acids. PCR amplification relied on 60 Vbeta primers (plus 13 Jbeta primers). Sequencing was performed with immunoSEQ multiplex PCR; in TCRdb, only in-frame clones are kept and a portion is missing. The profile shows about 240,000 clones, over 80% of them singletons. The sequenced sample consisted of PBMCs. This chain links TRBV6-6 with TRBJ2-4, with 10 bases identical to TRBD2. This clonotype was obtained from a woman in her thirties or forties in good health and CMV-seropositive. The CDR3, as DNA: TGTGCCAGCAGGGAGCGGGGGGGTGGGAACATTCAGTACTTC. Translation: CASRERGGGNIQYF.